The present TCR beta chain was sequenced within a study of T-cell reconstitution after alpha-beta-depleted transplantation in children. Study-wide findings and caveats: Recipient T cells and thymic progenitors that survived were the source of the high TCRbeta diversity seen at day 60 in some patients. After transplant, at about two months, alpha-beta T cells were reportedly derived from several hundred expanded graft clones. By one year post-transplant, T-cell counts and diversity largely arose from T cells that were newly produced.

Ten or more counts support this clonotype. Its antigen remains unknown. Trimming removed 3 bases at V and 2 bases at J, with 11 bases between. The germline CDR1 and CDR2 sequences are MRHNA and SNTAGT. CDR3 length: 15 amino acids. Unique molecular identifiers were used in preparing the TCRbeta library. From the PCR reads, TCRdb called clonotypes with MiXCR, one entry per CDR3 protein. The sample contains under 300,000 distinct CDR3 sequences, about 9.9% of which appear only once. The origin of this receptor is a male patient between 2 and 15 years old who had a stem cell transplant for chronic granulomatous disease, so the T cells may come from the graft donor. The rearrangement links TRBV6-4 to TRBJ2-1; TRBD2 might be the D (7 bases). The sequenced sample was peripheral blood, obtained 180 days after TCRalphabeta/CD19-depleted stem cell transplant. CDR3 DNA: TGTGCCAGCAGTGAGGGGGCGGGAGCCTACAATGAGCAGTTCTTC. Its translation: CASSEGAGAYNEQFF.